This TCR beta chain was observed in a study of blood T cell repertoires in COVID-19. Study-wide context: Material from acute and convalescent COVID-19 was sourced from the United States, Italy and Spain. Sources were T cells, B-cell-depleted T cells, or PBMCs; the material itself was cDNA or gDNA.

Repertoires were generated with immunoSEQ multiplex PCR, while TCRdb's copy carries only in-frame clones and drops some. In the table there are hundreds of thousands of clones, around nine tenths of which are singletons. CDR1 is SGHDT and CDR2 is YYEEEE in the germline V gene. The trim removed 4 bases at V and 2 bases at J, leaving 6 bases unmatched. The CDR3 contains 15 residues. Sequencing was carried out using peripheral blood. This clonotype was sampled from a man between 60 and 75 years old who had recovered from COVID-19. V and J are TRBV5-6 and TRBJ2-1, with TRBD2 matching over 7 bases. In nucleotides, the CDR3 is TGTGCCAGCAGCACACTAGCGCACCCCTACAATGAGCAGTTCTTC. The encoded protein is CASSTLAHPYNEQFF. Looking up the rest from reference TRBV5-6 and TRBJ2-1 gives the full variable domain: DAGVTQSPTHLIKTRGQQVTLRCSPKSGHDTVSWYQQALGQGPQFIFQYYEEEERQRGNFPDRFSGHQFPNYSSELNVNALLLGDSALYLCASSTLAHPYNEQFFGPGTRLTVL.